This paragraph reports one TCR beta chain. Its specificity is not known. The CDR3 has 17 residues. Between the trimmed V and J ends, which lost 7 bases and 0 bases, there was a span of 21 bases. The sample comes from a study of CD8 T cells in ankylosing spondylitis. General study results and limits: As reported, disease-linked clones showed significant enrichment in matched ankylosing spondylitis synovial fluid. In reactive arthritis synovial fluid and blood, some motif variants had been reported before. Seemingly characteristic of ankylosing spondylitis blood was a TCR beta motif consisting of 7 or 8 highly homologous variants.

Researchers built TCR beta libraries using quantitative 5'-RACE with molecular barcodes. TCRdb redid the calling of the 5' RACE reads with MiXCR, one entry per CDR3 protein. Of over 400,000 distinct CDR3 sequences in the sample, 26% were seen once. The rearrangement links TRBV12-3 or TRBV12-4 to TRBJ1-2; D remains unclear. The source is a male donor with ankylosing spondylitis. Input material: blood, either unsorted or a sorted T cell fraction (not recorded which). The CDR3 DNA is TGTGCCAGCAACTCTCCGGGATCCCCAGGCGCTAACTATGGCTACACCTTC. It specifies CASNSPGSPGANYGYTF.